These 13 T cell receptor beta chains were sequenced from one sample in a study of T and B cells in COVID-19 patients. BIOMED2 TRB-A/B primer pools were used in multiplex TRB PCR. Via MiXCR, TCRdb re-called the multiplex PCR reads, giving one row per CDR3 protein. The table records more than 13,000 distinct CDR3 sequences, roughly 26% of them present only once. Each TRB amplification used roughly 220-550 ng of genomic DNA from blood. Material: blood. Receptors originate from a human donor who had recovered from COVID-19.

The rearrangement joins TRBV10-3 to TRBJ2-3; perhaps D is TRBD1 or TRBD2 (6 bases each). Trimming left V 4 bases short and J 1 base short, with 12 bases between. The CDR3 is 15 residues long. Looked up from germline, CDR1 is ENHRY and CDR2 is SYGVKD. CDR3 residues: CAISVGGQGTDTQYF. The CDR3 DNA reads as TGTGCCATCAGTGTGGGGGGCCAAGGCACAGATACGCAGTATTTT.

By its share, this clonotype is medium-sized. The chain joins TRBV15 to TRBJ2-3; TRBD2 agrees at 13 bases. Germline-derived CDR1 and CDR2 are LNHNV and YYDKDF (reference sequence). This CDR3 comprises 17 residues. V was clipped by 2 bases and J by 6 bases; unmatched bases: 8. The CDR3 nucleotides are TGTGCCACCAGCAGATCTGGACTAGCGGGAGCAGGGGATACGCAGTATTTT. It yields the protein CATSRSGLAGAGDTQYF. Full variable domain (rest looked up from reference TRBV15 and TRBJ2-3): DAMVIQNPRYQVTQFGKPVTLSCSQTLNHNVMYWYQQKSSQAPKLLFHYYDKDFNNEADTPDNFQSRRPNTSFCFLDIRSPGLGDTAMYLCATSRSGLAGAGDTQYFGPGTRLTVL.

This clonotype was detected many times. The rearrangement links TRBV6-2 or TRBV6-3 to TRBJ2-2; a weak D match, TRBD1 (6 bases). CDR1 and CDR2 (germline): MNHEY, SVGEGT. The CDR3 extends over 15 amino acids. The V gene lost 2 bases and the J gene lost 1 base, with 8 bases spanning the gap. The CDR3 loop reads CASSYLGQNTGELFF. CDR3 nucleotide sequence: TGTGCCAGCAGTTACCTGGGACAGAACACCGGGGAGCTGTTTTTT.

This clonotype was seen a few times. The CDR3 spells CASRDYAGQNNQPQHF. The CDR3 coding sequence is TGTGCCAGTAGGGACTACGCGGGACAGAACAATCAGCCCCAGCATTTT. The genes are TRBV19 and TRBJ1-5; 7 nucleotides agree with TRBD1. With 6 bases clipped from V and 3 bases from J, the junction kept 11 bases outside the gene matches. The CDR3 is made up of 16 amino acids. From germline, CDR1 is LNHDA and CDR2 SQIVND (reference sequence).

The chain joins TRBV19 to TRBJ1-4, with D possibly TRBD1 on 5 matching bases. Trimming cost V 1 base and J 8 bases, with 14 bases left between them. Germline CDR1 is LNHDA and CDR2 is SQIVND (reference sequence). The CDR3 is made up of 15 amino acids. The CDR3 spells CASSIARGAGEKLFF. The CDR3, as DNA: TGTGCCAGTAGTATAGCCCGAGGGGCAGGGGAAAAACTGTTTTTT.

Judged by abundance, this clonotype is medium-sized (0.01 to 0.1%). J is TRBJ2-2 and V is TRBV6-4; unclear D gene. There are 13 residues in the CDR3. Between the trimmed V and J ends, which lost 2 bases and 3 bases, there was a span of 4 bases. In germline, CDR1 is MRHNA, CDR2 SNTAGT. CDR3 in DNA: TGTGCCAGCAGTGACAGGGACACCGGGGAGCTGTTTTTT. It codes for CASSDRDTGELFF.

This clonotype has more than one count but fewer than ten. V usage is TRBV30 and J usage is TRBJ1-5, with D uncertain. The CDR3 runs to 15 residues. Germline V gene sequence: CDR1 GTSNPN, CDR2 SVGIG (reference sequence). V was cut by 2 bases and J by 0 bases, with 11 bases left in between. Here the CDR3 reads CAWSSDRHSNQPQHF. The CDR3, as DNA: TGTGCCTGGAGTTCAGATAGGCATAGCAATCAGCCCCAGCATTTT.

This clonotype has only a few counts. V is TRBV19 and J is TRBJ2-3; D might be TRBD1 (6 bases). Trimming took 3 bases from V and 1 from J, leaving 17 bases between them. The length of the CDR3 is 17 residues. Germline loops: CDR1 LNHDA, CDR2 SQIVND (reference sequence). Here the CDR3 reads CASSIGLGARGTDTQYF. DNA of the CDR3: TGTGCCAGTAGTATCGGGCTGGGGGCAAGGGGCACAGATACGCAGTATTTT.

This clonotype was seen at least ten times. As DNA, the CDR3 is TGTGCCAGCAGTATGACCGGACTAGCGGGAGAGGGTGAGCAGTTCTTC. Translated, it gives CASSMTGLAGEGEQFF. V is TRBV5-6 and J is TRBJ2-1, with 13 bases identical to TRBD2. The CDR3 consists of 16 residues. With 5 bases clipped from V and 9 bases from J, the junction kept 11 bases outside the gene matches. Germline assignment: CDR1 SGHDT and CDR2 YYEEEE.

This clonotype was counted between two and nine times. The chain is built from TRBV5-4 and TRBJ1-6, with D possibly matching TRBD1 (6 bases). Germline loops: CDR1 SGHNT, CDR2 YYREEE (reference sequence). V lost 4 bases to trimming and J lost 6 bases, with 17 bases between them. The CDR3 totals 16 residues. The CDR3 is CASSTPGRGANSPLHF. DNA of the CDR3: TGTGCCAGCAGCACCCCAGGGCGGGGGGCTAATTCACCCCTCCACTTT.

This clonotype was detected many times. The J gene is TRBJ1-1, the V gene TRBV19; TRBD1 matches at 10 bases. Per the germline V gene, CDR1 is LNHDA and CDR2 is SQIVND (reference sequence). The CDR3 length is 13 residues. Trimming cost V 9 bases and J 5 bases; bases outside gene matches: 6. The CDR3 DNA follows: TGTGCCAGCAGGACAGGGGGTGGGACTGAAGCTTTCTTT. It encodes CASRTGGGTEAFF.

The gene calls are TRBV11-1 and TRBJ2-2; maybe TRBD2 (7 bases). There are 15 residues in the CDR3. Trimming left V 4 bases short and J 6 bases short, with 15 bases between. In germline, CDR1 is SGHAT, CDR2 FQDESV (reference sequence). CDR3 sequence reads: CASSSQQGGAGELFF. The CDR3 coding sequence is TGTGCCAGCAGCTCCCAACAGGGAGGGGCCGGGGAGCTGTTTTTT. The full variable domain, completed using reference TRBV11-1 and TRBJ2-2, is EAEVAQSPRYKITEKSQAVAFWCDPISGHATLYWYRQILGQGPELLVQFQDESVVDDSQLPKDRFSAERLKGVDSTLKIQPAELGDSAMYLCASSSQQGGAGELFFGEGSRLTVL.

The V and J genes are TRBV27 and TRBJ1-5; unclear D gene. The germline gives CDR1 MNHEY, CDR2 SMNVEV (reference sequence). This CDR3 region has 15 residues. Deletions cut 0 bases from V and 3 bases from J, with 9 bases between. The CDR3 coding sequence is TGTGCCAGCAGTTTATCGAGACCAATCAATCAGCCCCAGCATTTT. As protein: CASSLSRPINQPQHF.